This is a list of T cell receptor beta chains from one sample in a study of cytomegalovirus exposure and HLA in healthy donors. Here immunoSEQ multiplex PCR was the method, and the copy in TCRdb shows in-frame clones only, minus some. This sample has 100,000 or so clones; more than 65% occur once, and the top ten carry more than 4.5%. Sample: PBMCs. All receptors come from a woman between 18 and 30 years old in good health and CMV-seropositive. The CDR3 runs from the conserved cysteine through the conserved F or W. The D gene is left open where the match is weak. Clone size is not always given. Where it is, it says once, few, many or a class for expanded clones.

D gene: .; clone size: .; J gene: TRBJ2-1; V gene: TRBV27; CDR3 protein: CASSLAGLHNEQFF; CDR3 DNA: TGTGCCAGCAGTTTAGCGGGACTGCACAATGAGCAGTTCTTC
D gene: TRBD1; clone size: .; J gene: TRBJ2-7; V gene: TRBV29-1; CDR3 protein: CSGGTGTGGEQYF; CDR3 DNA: TGCAGCGGTGGCACCGGGACAGGGGGCGAGCAGTACTTC
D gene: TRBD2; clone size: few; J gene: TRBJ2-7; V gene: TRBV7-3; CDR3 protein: CASSPGLAGLYEQYF; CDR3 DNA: TGTGCCAGCAGTCCGGGACTAGCGGGGTTATACGAGCAGTACTTC
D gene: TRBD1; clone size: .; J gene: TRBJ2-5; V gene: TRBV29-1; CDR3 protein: CSAGQGRSETQYF; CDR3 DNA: TGCAGCGCCGGACAGGGGAGATCAGAGACCCAGTACTTC
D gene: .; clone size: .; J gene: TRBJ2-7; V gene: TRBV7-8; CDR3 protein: CASSWGGLRGNEQYF; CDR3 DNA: TGTGCCAGCAGTTGGGGGGGGTTGAGGGGGAACGAGCAGTACTTC
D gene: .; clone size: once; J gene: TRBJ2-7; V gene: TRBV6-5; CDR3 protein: CASSYNRDEQYF; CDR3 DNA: TGTGCCAGCAGCTACAACAGGGACGAGCAGTACTTC
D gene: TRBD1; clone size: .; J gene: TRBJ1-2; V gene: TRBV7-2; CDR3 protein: CASSPGGYGYTF; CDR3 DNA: TGTGCCAGCAGCCCAGGGGGCTATGGCTACACCTTC
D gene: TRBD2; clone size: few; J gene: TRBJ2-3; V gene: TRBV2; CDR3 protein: CASHSQTAGIADTQYF; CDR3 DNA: TGTGCCAGTCATAGCCAAACAGCGGGAATAGCAGATACGCAGTATTTT
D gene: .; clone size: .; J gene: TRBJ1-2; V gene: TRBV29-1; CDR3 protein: CSVEEGLTANYGYTF; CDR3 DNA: TGCAGCGTTGAAGAAGGACTGACGGCTAACTATGGCTACACCTTC
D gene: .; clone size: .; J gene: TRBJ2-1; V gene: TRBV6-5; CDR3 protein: CASSYLGNRNEQFF; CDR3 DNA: TGTGCCAGCAGTTACCTAGGAAACCGCAATGAGCAGTTCTTC
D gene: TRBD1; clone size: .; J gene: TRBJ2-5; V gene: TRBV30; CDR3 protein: CAWSGFRQGQETQYF; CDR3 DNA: TGTGCCTGGAGTGGGTTTAGACAGGGGCAAGAGACCCAGTACTTC
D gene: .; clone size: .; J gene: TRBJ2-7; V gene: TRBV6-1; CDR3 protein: CASSTHPTYEQYF; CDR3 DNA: TGTGCCAGCAGCACACATCCAACCTACGAGCAGTACTTC
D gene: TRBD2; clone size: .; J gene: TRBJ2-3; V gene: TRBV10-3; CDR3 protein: CAISAGTSGRWDTQYF; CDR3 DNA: TGTGCCATCAGTGCCGGGACTAGCGGGAGGTGGGATACGCAGTATTTT
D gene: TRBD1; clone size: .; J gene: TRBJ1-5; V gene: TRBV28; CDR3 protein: CASSLDRADQPQHF; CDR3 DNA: TGTGCCAGCAGTTTAGACAGGGCCGATCAGCCCCAGCATTTT